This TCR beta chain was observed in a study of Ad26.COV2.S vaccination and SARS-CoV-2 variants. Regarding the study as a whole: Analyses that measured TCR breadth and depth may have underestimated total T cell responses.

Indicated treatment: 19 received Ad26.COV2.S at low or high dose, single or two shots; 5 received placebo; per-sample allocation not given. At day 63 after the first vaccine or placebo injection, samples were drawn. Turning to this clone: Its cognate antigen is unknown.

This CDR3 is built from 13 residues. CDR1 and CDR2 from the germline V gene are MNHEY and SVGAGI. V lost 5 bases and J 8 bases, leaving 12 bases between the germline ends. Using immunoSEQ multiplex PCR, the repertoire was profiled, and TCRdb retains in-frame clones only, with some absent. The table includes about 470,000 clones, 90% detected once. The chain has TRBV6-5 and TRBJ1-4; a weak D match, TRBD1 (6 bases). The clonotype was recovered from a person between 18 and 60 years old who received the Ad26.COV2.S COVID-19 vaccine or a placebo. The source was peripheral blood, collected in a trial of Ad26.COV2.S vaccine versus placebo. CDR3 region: CASSLIGGEKLFF. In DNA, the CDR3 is TGTGCCAGCAGTCTGATTGGGGGCGAAAAACTGTTTTTT.